These 16 T cell receptor beta chains were all obtained from the same sample, sequenced in a study of tumor-infiltrating lymphocytes in localized non-small cell lung cancer. TCRdb's table, derived via immunoSEQ multiplex PCR, lists solely in-frame clones and lacks some. The sample contains about 12,000 clones, about 82% of which appear only once. The sequenced sample was uninvolved lung tissue not adjacent to the tumor. These receptor sequences come from a human donor with non-small cell lung cancer.

The gene calls are TRBV7-2 and TRBJ2-5; D tentatively reads TRBD1 or TRBD2 (5 bases each). CDR1 is SGHTA and CDR2 is FQGNSA in the germline V gene. Between the trimmed V and J ends, which lost 0 bases and 3 bases, there was a span of 11 bases. This CDR3 is built from 15 residues. The CDR3 loop reads CASSLAGTTKETQYF. CDR3 coding DNA: TGTGCCAGCAGCTTAGCAGGGACCACGAAAGAGACCCAGTACTTC.

The chain recombines TRBV7-8 with TRBJ1-2; perhaps TRBD1 as D (6 bases). CDR1 and CDR2 (germline): SGHVS, FQNEAQ. Between the trimmed V and J ends, which lost 1 base and 8 bases, there was a span of 17 bases. This CDR3 spans 15 amino acids. The CDR3 is CASSLVGFPGEGYTF. The CDR3 nucleotides read TGTGCCAGCAGCTTAGTTGGGTTCCCAGGGGAAGGCTACACCTTC.

This chain joins TRBV30 and TRBJ2-6; D remains ambiguous. Trimming left V 2 bases short and J 3 bases short, with 17 bases between. From germline, CDR1 is GTSNPN and CDR2 SVGIG (reference sequence). The CDR3 sequence is 17 residues long. CDR3 in amino acids: CAWSPPQVRDGANVLTF. The DNA for the CDR3 is TGTGCCTGGAGTCCCCCCCAAGTCCGAGATGGGGCCAACGTCCTGACTTTC. The full variable domain, rest sourced from reference TRBV30 and TRBJ2-6, is SQTIHQWPATLVQPVGSPLSLECTVEGTSNPNLYWYRQAAGRGLQLLFYSVGIGQISSEVPQNLSASRPQDRQFILSSKKLLLSDSGFYLCAWSPPQVRDGANVLTFGAGSRLTVL.

This rearrangement joins TRBV5-1 to TRBJ1-1; tentatively, D is TRBD1 (5 bases). V was trimmed by 0 bases and J by 3 bases, leaving 9 bases between them. This CDR3 is built from 14 residues. Germline V gene data show CDR1 as SGHRS and CDR2 as YFSETQ. Here the CDR3 reads CASSLAGGDTEAFF. CDR3 bases: TGCGCCAGCAGCTTGGCCGGGGGGGACACTGAAGCTTTCTTT.

V is TRBV11-2 and J is TRBJ1-6; possibly TRBD1 for D (5 bases). This CDR3 contains 19 residues. The V end was cut by 2 bases, the J end by 7 bases, with 24 bases between. Looked up from germline, CDR1 is SGHAT and CDR2 is FQNNGV. For the CDR3, the DNA is TGTGCCAGCAGCTTAAAGGGCCAGGGCATCGTCCCCCTGAATTCACCCCTCCACTTT. Translated: CASSLKGQGIVPLNSPLHF.

CDR3: CASSALGQLQETQYF. The DNA of the CDR3 is TGTGCCAGCAGCGCCTTGGGACAGCTGCAAGAGACCCAGTACTTC. The chain employs TRBV9 and TRBJ2-5, with 7 positions matching TRBD1. This CDR3 is built from 15 residues. V gave up 3 bases and J gave up 2 bases; unmatched junction bases: 7. The germline gives CDR1 SGDLS, CDR2 YYNGEE.

V usage is TRBV4-3 and J usage is TRBJ1-6; possible D gene TRBD1, 5 bases. Germline V CDR1 and CDR2: LGHNA, YSLEER. Trimming took 4 bases from V and 7 from J, leaving 20 bases between them. The CDR3 sequence is 17 residues long. CDR3 residues: CASSPWATGGNNSPLHF. The CDR3 bases are TGCGCCAGCAGCCCGTGGGCAACGGGGGGAAACAATTCACCCCTCCACTTT.

This clone was found once. The genes are TRBV4-3 and TRBJ1-4; possibly TRBD1 for D (6 bases). The V end was cut by 4 bases, the J end by 8 bases, with 17 bases between. The CDR3 sequence is 15 residues long. From germline, CDR1 is LGHNA and CDR2 YSLEER. The CDR3 reads CASSPKTGEREKLFF. In DNA form, the CDR3 reads TGCGCCAGCAGCCCGAAGACAGGCGAGAGAGAAAAACTGTTTTTT.

This chain uses TRBV19 with TRBJ2-3; 8 bases are a match to TRBD1. Germline CDR1 and CDR2: LNHDA and SQIVND (reference sequence). The V gene end was trimmed by 1 base and the J gene end by 3 bases; junction bases not matched to a gene: 9. The CDR3 contains 17 residues. This CDR3 reads CASSIGTTGEGTDTQYF. DNA of the CDR3: TGTGCCAGTAGTATAGGGACGACAGGGGAAGGGACAGATACGCAGTATTTT.

The chain combines TRBV9 with TRBJ2-1, with 9 bases matching TRBD1. The junction had 3 bases not matched to a gene; V was cut back by 2 bases and J by 9 bases. This CDR3 is 13 amino acids long. The germline CDR1 and CDR2 sequences are SGDLS and YYNGEE. The DNA for the CDR3 is TGTGCCAGCAGCGTCTGGGGACAGGGTGAGCAGTTCTTC. This codes for CASSVWGQGEQFF.

The chain has TRBV7-9 and TRBJ1-5, with no clear D. Trimming took 5 bases from V and 1 from J, leaving 15 bases between them. Germline loops: CDR1 SEHNR, CDR2 FQNEAQ (reference sequence). CDR3 size: 16 residues. The CDR3 DNA is TGTGCCAGCAGCCCGGATGGTAGGGCGAGCAATCAGCCCCAGCATTTT. This gives the protein CASSPDGRASNQPQHF. Full variable domain (rest looked up from reference TRBV7-9 and TRBJ1-5): DTGVSQNPRHKITKRGQNVTFRCDPISEHNRLYWYRQTLGQGPEFLTYFQNEAQLEKSRLLSDRFSAERPKGSFSTLEIQRTEQGDSAMYLCASSPDGRASNQPQHFGDGTRLSIL.

The chain couples TRBV18 to TRBJ1-1, with 8 positions matching TRBD1. The trim removed 3 bases at V and 6 bases at J, leaving 3 bases unmatched. Per germline, CDR1 KGHSH and CDR2 LQKENI. The CDR3 spans 13 residues. The CDR3 bases are TGTGCCAGCTCACCGGACAGGGACTCTGAAGCTTTCTTT. Protein product: CASSPDRDSEAFF.

This clone has a single count. The V and J genes are TRBV10-3 and TRBJ1-2; TRBD1 is a possible D gene (5 bases). Trimming stripped 6 bases from V and 2 bases from J, with 19 bases between. The CDR3 is made up of 16 amino acids. Per germline, CDR1 ENHRY and CDR2 SYGVKD. Here the CDR3 reads CAIRPNVQGGNYGYTF. Here the CDR3 DNA reads TGTGCCATCAGGCCTAATGTTCAGGGAGGGAACTATGGCTACACCTTC.

By share, this clone counts as medium-sized. This rearrangement joins TRBV19 to TRBJ2-1; TRBD2 agrees at 8 bases. Unmatched junction bases numbered 8, after V lost 8 bases and J lost 2 bases. This CDR3 spans 15 amino acids. Germline V gene lookup returns CDR1 LNHDA and CDR2 SQIVND (reference sequence). The CDR3 loop is CASAVRREAYNEQFF. The DNA for the CDR3 is TGTGCCAGTGCCGTGAGGCGGGAGGCCTACAATGAGCAGTTCTTC.

This sequence joins TRBV5-1 and TRBJ2-5; 12 nucleotides agree with TRBD2. The CDR3 totals 16 residues. J lost 1 base, V lost 4 bases, and 5 bases had no gene match. Per the germline V gene, CDR1 is SGHRS and CDR2 is YFSETQ. This chain's CDR3 is CASSPPSGGAQETQYF. DNA of the CDR3: TGCGCCAGCAGCCCGCCTAGCGGGGGGGCCCAAGAGACCCAGTACTTC.

The chain joins TRBV10-3 to TRBJ2-1; 8 bases fit TRBD2. The junction had 9 bases not matched to a gene; V was cut back by 4 bases and J by 4 bases. Germline V CDR1 and CDR2: ENHRY, SYGVKD. This CDR3 spans 16 amino acids. As DNA, the CDR3 is TGTGCCATCAGTGCGGTCGGCGGGGGGACATACAATGAGCAGTTCTTC. Its protein product is CAISAVGGGTYNEQFF.